This is a list of T cell receptor beta chains from one sample in a study of beta chain features in type 1 diabetes. The table came from immunoSEQ multiplex PCR; TCRdb's copy has only in-frame clones and leaves some out. The data show about 160,000 clones, roughly 63% seen once. Specimen: naive CD4+ T cells from blood. The receptors shown here come from a man under 40 with type 1 diabetes. Each CDR3 is given with its conserved first and last residue. The D gene is left open where the match is weak. A clone size is listed for some rows: how often the clone was seen (once, few, many), or a class if it is expanded.

CDR3 protein,CDR3 DNA,J gene,D gene,V gene,clone size
CAISVGADTQYF,TGTGCCATCAGTGTAGGGGCAGATACGCAGTATTTT,TRBJ2-3,-,TRBV10-3,-
CAIKAGRDTGELFF,TGTGCCATCAAGGCAGGAAGAGATACCGGGGAGCTGTTTTTT,TRBJ2-2,-,TRBV10-3,-
CASSAPGTSGKETQYF,TGTGCCAGCAGCGCCCCCGGGACTAGCGGCAAAGAGACCCAGTACTTC,TRBJ2-5,TRBD2,TRBV9,-
CASSLRTSGLTDTQYF,TGTGCCAGCAGCCTTCGGACTAGCGGGCTCACAGATACGCAGTATTTT,TRBJ2-3,TRBD2,TRBV9,-
CASSWNLNTEAFF,TGTGCCAGCAGTTGGAACCTGAACACTGAAGCTTTCTTT,TRBJ1-1,-,TRBV6-5,-
CSAAGRDEKLFF,TGCAGCGCGGCGGGACGGGATGAAAAACTGTTTTTT,TRBJ1-4,-,TRBV29-1,-
CASSNRVETQYF,TGTGCCAGCAGCAACAGGGTCGAGACCCAGTACTTC,TRBJ2-5,-,TRBV7-2,-
CASSYGTGGNTPQFF,TGTGCCAGCAGCTACGGGACAGGGGGCAATACTCCCCAGTTCTTC,TRBJ2-1,TRBD1,TRBV7-9,-
CASSQTGHPGEKLFF,TGCGCCAGCAGCCAAACAGGACATCCTGGTGAAAAACTGTTTTTT,TRBJ1-4,-,TRBV4-1,-
CASSLQAVRRYGYTF,TGTGCCAGCAGTTTACAAGCAGTTAGGAGGTATGGCTACACCTTC,TRBJ1-2,-,TRBV27,-
CASSLPLTQGSYEQYF,TGTGCCAGCAGTTTACCCCTTACACAGGGTTCCTACGAGCAGTACTTC,TRBJ2-7,-,TRBV28,-
CSVERVNEQFF,TGCAGCGTTGAAAGGGTTAATGAGCAGTTCTTC,TRBJ2-1,-,TRBV29-1,-
CASSLGLQETQYF,TGTGCCAGCAGCCTGGGACTACAGGAGACCCAGTACTTC,TRBJ2-5,TRBD2,TRBV9,-
CASRQQGYEQYF,TGCGCCAGCAGGCAACAGGGTTACGAGCAGTACTTC,TRBJ2-7,-,TRBV5-1,-
CSAEGTGGLRQYF,TGCAGCGCCGAGGGCACAGGGGGCTTACGGCAGTACTTC,TRBJ2-7,TRBD1,TRBV29-1,-
CASSQAGGYGYTF,TGCGCCAGCAGCCAAGCTGGGGGCTATGGCTACACCTTC,TRBJ1-2,-,TRBV4-3,-
CAIQSSYEQYF,TGTGCCATCCAAAGCTCCTACGAGCAGTACTTC,TRBJ2-7,-,TRBV10-3,-
CASSPDRGENIQYF,TGTGCCAGCAGCCCTGACAGGGGGGAAAACATTCAGTACTTC,TRBJ2-4,TRBD1,TRBV7-9,-
CASSVIGSGANVLTF,TGTGCCAGCAGCGTAATTGGTTCTGGGGCCAACGTCCTGACTTTC,TRBJ2-6,-,TRBV9,-
CASSHRAHVVWYNEQFF,TGTGCCAGCAGCCACAGGGCCCATGTAGTCTGGTACAATGAGCAGTTCTTC,TRBJ2-1,-,TRBV13,-
CASSQEARGRETQYF,TGCGCCAGCAGCCAAGAGGCCAGGGGGCGAGAGACCCAGTACTTC,TRBJ2-5,TRBD1,TRBV4-1,few
CASSRSTGEGGPQHF,TGTGCCAGCAGCAGATCAACAGGGGAGGGAGGGCCCCAGCATTTT,TRBJ1-5,TRBD1,TRBV7-2,-
CSVTGTGVSEQYF,TGCAGCGTCACCGGGACAGGGGTTTCCGAGCAGTACTTC,TRBJ2-7,TRBD1,TRBV29-1,-
CSVLGQGAVTKTQYF,TGCAGCGTTCTTGGGCAGGGGGCTGTGACGAAGACCCAGTACTTC,TRBJ2-5,TRBD1,TRBV29-1,-
CASRPAGVQETQYF,TGTGCCAGCAGGCCAGCGGGGGTACAAGAGACCCAGTACTTC,TRBJ2-5,TRBD2,TRBV7-2,once
CASSQYAVPTDTQYF,TGTGCCAGCAGCCAATACGCGGTACCCACAGATACGCAGTATTTT,TRBJ2-3,-,TRBV14,-
CASSGGNLNEQFF,TGTGCCAGCAGCGGTGGGAACCTCAATGAGCAGTTCTTC,TRBJ2-1,-,TRBV2,-
CASSQGRGQETQYF,TGTGCCAGCAGCCAGGGTAGGGGCCAAGAGACCCAGTACTTC,TRBJ2-5,-,TRBV7-9,-
CASRRQGGTNEKLFF,TGTGCCAGCAGACGTCAGGGCGGAACTAATGAAAAACTGTTTTTT,TRBJ1-4,-,TRBV6-5,-
CAWRDTGRYTGELFF,TGTGCCTGGAGAGACACAGGGAGGTACACCGGGGAGCTGTTTTTT,TRBJ2-2,-,TRBV30,once
CASSPSQISYNEQFF,TGTGCCAGCTCACCAAGTCAGATATCCTACAATGAGCAGTTCTTC,TRBJ2-1,-,TRBV18,-
CASDRVEAGYTF,TGTGCCAGTGACAGGGTTGAGGCTGGCTACACCTTC,TRBJ1-2,TRBD1,TRBV7-9,few